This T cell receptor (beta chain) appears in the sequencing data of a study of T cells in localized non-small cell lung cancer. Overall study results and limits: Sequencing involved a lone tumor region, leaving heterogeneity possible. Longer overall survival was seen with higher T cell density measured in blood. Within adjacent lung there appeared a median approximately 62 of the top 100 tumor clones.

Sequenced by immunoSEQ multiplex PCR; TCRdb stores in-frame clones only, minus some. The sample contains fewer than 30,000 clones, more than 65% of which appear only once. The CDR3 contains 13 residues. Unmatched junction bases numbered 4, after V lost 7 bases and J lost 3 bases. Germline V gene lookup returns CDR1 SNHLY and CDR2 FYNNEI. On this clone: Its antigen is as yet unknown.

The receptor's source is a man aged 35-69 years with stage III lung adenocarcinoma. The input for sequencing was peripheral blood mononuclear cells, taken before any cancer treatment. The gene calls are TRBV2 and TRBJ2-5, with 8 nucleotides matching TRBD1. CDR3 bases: TGTGCCAGCAACCCGGACAGGGAAGAGACCCAGTACTTC. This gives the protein CASNPDREETQYF.